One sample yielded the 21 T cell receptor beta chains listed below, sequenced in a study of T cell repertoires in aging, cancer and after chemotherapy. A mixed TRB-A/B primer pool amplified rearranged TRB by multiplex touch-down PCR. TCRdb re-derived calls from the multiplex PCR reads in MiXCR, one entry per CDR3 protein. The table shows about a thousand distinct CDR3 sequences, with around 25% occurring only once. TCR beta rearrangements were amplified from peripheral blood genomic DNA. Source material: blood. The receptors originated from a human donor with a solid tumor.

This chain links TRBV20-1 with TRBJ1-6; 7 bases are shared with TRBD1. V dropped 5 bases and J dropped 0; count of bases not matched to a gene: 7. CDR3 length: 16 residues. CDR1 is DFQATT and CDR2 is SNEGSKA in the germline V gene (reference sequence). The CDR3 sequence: CSALDRSSSYNSPLHF. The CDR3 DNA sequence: TGCAGTGCTCTGGACAGGTCGAGCTCCTATAATTCACCCCTCCACTTT.

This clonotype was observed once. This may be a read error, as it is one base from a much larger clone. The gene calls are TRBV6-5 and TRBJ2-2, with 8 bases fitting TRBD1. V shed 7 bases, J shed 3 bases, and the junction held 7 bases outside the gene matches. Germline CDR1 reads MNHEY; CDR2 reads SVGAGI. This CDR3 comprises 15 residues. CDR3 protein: CASTTVTGDTGELFF. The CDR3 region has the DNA TGTGCCAGCACCACCGTGACAGGGGACACCGGGGAGCTGTTTTTT.

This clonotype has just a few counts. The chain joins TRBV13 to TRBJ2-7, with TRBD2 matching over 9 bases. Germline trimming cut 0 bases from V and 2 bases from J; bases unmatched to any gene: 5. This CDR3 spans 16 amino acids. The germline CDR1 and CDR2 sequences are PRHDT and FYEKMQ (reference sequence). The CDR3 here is CASSLGGTSPPYEQYF. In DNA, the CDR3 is TGTGCCAGCAGCTTAGGGGGGACTAGCCCCCCCTACGAGCAGTACTTC.

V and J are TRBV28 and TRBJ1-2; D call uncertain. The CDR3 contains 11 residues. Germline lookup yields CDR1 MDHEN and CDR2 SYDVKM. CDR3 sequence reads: CVSTSIYGYTF. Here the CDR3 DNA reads TGTGTCTCGACATCTATCTATGGCTACACCTTC.

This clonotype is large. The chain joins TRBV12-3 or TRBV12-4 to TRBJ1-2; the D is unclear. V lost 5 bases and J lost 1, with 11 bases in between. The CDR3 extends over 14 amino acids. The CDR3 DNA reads TGTGCCAGCAGTCCGACGGGGAATAACTATGGCTACACCTTC. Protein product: CASSPTGNNYGYTF.

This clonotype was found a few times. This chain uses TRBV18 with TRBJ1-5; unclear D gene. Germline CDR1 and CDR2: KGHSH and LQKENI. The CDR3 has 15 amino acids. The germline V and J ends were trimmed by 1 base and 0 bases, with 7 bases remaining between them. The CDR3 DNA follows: TGTGCCAGCTCACCACAGACAAATAGCAATCAGCCCCAGCATTTT. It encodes CASSPQTNSNQPQHF.

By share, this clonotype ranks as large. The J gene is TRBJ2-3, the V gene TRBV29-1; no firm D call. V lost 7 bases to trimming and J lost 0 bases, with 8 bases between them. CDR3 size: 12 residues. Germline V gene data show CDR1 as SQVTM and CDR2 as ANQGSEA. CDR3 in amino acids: CSAEKSTDTQYF. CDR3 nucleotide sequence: TGCAGCGCCGAAAAAAGCACAGATACGCAGTATTTT.

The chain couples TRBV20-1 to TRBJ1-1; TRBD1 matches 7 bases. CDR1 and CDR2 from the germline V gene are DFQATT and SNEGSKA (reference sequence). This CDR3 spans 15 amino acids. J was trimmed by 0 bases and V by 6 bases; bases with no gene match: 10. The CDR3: CSALDRVFMNTEAFF. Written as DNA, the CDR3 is TGCAGTGCGCTCGACAGGGTCTTTATGAACACTGAAGCTTTCTTT.

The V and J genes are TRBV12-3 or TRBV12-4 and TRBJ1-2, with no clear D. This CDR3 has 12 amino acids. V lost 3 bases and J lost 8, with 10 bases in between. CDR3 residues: CASSLSRRGYTF. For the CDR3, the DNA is TGTGCCAGCAGTTTGAGTAGGCGCGGCTACACCTTC.

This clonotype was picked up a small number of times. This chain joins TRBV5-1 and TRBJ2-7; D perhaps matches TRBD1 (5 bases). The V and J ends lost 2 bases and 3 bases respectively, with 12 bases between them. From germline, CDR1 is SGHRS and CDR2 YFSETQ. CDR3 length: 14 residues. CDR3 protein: CASSLGAALYEQYF. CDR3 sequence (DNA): TGCGCCAGCAGCTTAGGGGCGGCTCTCTACGAGCAGTACTTC.

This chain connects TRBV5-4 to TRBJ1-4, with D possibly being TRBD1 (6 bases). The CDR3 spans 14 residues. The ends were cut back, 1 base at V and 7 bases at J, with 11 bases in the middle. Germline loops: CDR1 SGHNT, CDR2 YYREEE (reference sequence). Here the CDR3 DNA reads TGTGCCAGCAGCTTGCAGGGGACGGTTGAAAAACTGTTTTTT. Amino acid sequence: CASSLQGTVEKLFF.

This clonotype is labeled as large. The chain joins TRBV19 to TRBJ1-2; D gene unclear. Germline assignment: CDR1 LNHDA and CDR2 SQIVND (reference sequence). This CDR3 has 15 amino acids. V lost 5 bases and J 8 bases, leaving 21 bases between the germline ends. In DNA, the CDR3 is TGTGCCAGTAGTGTAGGCCCGGGAGGATATGGAGGCTACACCTTC. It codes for CASSVGPGGYGGYTF.

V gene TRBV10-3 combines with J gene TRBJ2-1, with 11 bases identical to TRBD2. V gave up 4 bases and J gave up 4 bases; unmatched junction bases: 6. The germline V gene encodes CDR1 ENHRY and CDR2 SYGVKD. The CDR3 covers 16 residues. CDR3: CAISVPRLAGYNEQFF. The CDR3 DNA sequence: TGTGCCATCAGTGTTCCAAGACTAGCGGGGTACAATGAGCAGTTCTTC.

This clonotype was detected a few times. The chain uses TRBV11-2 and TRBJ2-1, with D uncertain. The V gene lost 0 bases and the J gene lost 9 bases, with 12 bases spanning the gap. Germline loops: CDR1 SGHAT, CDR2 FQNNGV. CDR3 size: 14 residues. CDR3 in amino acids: CASSLDPTDSEQFF. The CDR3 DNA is TGTGCCAGCAGCTTAGACCCCACAGATAGTGAGCAGTTCTTC.

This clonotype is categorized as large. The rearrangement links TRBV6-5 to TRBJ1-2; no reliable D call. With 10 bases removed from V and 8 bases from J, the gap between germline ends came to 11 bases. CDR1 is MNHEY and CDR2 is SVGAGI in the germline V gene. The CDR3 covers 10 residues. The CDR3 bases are TGTGCCATCTCCTCCTGGGGCTACACCTTC. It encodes CAISSWGYTF.

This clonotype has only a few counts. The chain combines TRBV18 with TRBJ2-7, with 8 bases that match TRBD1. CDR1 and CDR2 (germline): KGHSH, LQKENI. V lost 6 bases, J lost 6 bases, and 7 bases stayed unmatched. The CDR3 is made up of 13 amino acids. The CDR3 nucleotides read TGTGCCAGCTCGGACAGGGAAAAAGGCGAGCAGTACTTC. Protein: CASSDREKGEQYF. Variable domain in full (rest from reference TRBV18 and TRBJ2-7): NAGVMQNPRHLVRRRGQEARLRCSPMKGHSHVYWYRQLPEEGLKFMVYLQKENIIDESGMPKERFSAEFPKEGPSILRIQQVVRGDSAAYFCASSDREKGEQYFGPGTRLTVT.

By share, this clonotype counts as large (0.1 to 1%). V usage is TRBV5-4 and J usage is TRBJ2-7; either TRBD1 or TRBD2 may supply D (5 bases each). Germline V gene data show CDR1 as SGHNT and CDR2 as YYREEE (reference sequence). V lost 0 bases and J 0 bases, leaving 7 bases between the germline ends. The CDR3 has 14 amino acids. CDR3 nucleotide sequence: TGTGCCAGCAGCTTGGGGGACGCCTCCTACGAGCAGTACTTC. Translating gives CASSLGDASYEQYF.

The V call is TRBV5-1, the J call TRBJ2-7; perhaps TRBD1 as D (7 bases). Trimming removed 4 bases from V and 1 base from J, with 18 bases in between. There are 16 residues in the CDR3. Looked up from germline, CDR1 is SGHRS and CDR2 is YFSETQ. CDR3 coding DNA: TGCGCCAGCAGCCCTTGGGGGGACAGCCTTTCCTACGAGCAGTACTTC. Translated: CASSPWGDSLSYEQYF.

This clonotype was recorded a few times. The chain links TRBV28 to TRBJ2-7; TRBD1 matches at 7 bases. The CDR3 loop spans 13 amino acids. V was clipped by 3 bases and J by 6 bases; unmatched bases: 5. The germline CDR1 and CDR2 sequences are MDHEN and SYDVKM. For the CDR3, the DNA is TGTGCCAGCAGTTTCCCTAACAGGGGCGAGCAGTACTTC. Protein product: CASSFPNRGEQYF.

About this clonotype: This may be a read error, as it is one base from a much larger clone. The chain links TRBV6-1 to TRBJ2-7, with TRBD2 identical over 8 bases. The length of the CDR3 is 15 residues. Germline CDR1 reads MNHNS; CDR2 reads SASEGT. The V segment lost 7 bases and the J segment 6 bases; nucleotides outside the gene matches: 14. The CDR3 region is CASTGGGGFLSEQYF. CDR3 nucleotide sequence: TGTGCCAGCACGGGAGGCGGGGGGTTTCTTTCCGAGCAGTACTTC.

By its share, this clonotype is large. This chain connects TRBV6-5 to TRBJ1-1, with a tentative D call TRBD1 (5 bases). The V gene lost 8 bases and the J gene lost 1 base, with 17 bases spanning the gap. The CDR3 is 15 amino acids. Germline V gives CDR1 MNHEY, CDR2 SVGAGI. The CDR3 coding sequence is TGTGCCAGCGAACCGGGGGGACGGACGAACACTGAAGCTTTCTTT. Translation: CASEPGGRTNTEAFF.